These 2 T cell receptor beta chains originate from one sample sequenced in a study of Graves' ophthalmopathy and Graves' hyperthyroidism. Investigators amplified TCR beta CDR3 regions from RNA transcripts. First-round RT-PCR with HTBI primers preceded a second-round multiplex PCR. MiXCR, run by TCRdb on the multiplex PCR reads, gives a single entry per CDR3 protein. This sample has approximately 150,000 distinct CDR3 sequences, with around two fifths found just once. Sequences were obtained from peripheral blood. Receptors were obtained from a man younger than 40 with Graves' ophthalmopathy.

The V and J genes are TRBV6-1 and TRBJ1-2; perhaps TRBD1 as D (6 bases). The CDR3 contains 17 residues. Germline V CDR1 and CDR2: MNHNS, SASEGT. V lost 6 bases, J lost 7 bases, and 27 bases lay in between. CDR3 DNA: TGTGCCAGCAGACTAAAAACAGGGCCTAATACGATTATTGGCTACACCTTC. Protein sequence: CASRLKTGPNTIIGYTF.

This clonotype has at least ten counts. This sequence joins TRBV6-5 and TRBJ2-7, with 11 bases aligning to TRBD2. This CDR3 has 18 residues. V gave up 2 bases and J gave up 5 bases; unmatched junction bases: 14. Germline V gene sequence: CDR1 MNHEY, CDR2 SVGAGI. In DNA, the CDR3 is TGTGCCAGCAGTTACAGGACAGGGACGGGACTAGCGGAGGACGAGCAGTACTTC. Amino acids: CASSYRTGTGLAEDEQYF.